This TCR beta chain is drawn from a study of circulating CD8 cells and anti-PD-1 response in melanoma. For the study at large: Of approximately 13 patients, seven got anti-PD-1 first and six had prior therapy.

This clonotype is large by share. Its antigen is unknown. Study-wide results and limits: The cohort mixed treatment-naive and previously treated patients.

Each library started from around 14 ng of total RNA using the QIAseq Immune Repertoire TCR panel. TCRdb recomputed calls from the reads with MiXCR, one row per CDR3 protein. The data show 260 or so distinct CDR3 sequences, 13% seen once. From live CD3+CD8+TCRalphabeta+ cells, four PD-1 and/or TIGIT subsets were sorted. This TCR was recovered from a human donor with melanoma. Material: CD8+ T cells from PBMCs, obtained at baseline or after one month of anti-PD-1 therapy (not recorded which).

The CDR3 DNA reads as TGTGCCAGCAGCTTGGTCGGGGTAATGAGCAATCAGCCCCAGCATTTT. As protein: CASSLVGVMSNQPQHF. The rearrangement links TRBV5-8 to TRBJ1-5; no definite D call. V was cut by 0 bases and J by 1 base, with 11 bases left in between. The CDR3 runs 16 residues. In germline, CDR1 is SGHTS, CDR2 YDEGEE.